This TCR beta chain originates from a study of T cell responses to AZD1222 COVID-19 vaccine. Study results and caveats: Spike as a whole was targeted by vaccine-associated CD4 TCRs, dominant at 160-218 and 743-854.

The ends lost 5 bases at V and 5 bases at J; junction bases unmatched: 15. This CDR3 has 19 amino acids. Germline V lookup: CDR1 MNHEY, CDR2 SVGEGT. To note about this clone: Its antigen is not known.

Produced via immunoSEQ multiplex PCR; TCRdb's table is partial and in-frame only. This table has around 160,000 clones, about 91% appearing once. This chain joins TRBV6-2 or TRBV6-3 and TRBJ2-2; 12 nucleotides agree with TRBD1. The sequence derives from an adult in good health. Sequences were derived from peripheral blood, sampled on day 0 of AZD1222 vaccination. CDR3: CASSKIGTGGFRETGELFF. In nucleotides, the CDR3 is TGTGCCAGCAGTAAGATCGGGACAGGGGGCTTCAGAGAAACCGGGGAGCTGTTTTTT.